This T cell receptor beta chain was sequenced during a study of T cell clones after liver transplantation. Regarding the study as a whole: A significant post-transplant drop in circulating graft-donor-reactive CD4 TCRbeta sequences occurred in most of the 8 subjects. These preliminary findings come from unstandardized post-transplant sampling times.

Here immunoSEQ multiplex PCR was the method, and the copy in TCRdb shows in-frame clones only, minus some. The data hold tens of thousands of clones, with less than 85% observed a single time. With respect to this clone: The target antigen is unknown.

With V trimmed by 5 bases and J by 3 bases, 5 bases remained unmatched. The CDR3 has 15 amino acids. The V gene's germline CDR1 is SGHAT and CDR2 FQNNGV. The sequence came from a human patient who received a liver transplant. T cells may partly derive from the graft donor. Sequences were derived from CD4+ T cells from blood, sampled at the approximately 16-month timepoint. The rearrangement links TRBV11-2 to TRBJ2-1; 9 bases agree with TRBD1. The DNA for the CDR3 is TGTGCCAGCAGCGACGGGACAGGGAGCTACAATGAGCAGTTCTTC. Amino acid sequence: CASSDGTGSYNEQFF.